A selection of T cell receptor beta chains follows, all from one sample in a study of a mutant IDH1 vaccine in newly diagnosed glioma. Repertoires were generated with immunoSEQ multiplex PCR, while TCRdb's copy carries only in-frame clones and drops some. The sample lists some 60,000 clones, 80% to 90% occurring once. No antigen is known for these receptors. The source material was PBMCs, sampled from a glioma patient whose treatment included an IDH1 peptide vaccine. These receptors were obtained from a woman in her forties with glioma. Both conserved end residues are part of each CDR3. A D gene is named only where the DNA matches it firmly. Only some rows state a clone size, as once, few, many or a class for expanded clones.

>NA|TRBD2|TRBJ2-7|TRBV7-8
CASSLVFSGSSYEQYF
TGTGCCAGCAGCTTAGTCTTTAGCGGGAGCTCCTACGAGCAGTACTTC
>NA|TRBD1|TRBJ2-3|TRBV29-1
CSADRVGTDTQYF
TGCAGCGCAGACAGGGTGGGCACAGATACGCAGTATTTT
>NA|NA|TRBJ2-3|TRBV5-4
CASSWPGSRADTQYF
TGTGCCAGCAGCTGGCCAGGTAGCAGGGCAGATACGCAGTATTTT
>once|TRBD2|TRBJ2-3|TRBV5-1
CASSLALTSGSADTQYF
TGCGCCAGCAGCTTGGCCCTGACTAGCGGGAGTGCAGATACGCAGTATTTT
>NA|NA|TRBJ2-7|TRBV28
CASTPTLGTYEQYF
TGTGCCAGCACCCCGACTCTAGGAACCTACGAGCAGTACTTC
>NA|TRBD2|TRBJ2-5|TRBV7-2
CASSFLAGEETQYF
TGTGCCAGCAGCTTCCTAGCGGGAGAAGAGACCCAGTACTTC
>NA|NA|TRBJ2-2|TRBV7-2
CASSLVAGSTGELFF
TGTGCCAGCAGCTTAGTTGCGGGTTCCACCGGGGAGCTGTTTTTT
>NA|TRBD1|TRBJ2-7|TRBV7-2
CASSLVVTGRMSEQYF
TGTGCCAGCAGCTTAGTTGTGACAGGGCGGATGAGCGAGCAGTACTTC
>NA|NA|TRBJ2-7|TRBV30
CAWSVKQASSYEQYF
TGTGCCTGGAGTGTAAAGCAGGCTAGCTCCTACGAGCAGTACTTC
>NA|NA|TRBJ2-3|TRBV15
CATSKERSTDTQYF
TGTGCCACCAGCAAGGAGAGGAGCACAGATACGCAGTATTTT
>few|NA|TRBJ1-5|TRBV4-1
CASSQVGGIQPQHF
TGCGCCAGCAGCCAAGTCGGCGGAATTCAGCCCCAGCATTTT
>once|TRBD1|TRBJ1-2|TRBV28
CASRRTGGGGYTF
TGTGCCAGCAGAAGAACAGGGGGCGGCGGCTACACCTTC
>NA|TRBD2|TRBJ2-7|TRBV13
CASSSPRLVASGRHEQYF
TGTGCCAGCAGCTCCCCCCGCTTGGTGGCTAGCGGGAGACACGAGCAGTACTTC
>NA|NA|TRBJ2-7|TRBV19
CASSISRDGSYEQYF
TGTGCCAGTAGTATTTCCCGGGACGGGTCCTACGAGCAGTACTTC
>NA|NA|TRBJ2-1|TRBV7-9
CASSPKVRYGNEQFF
TGTGCCAGCAGCCCGAAGGTACGGTACGGGAATGAGCAGTTCTTC
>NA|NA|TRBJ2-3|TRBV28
CASSSPSPGTSTDTQYF
TGTGCCAGCAGTTCCCCCAGTCCCGGGACTAGCACAGATACGCAGTATTTT
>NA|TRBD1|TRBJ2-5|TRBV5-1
CASSSLTGEETQYF
TGCGCCAGCAGCTCCCTGACAGGGGAAGAGACCCAGTACTTC
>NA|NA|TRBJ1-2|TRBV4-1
CASSAPVRGGFYGYTF
TGCGCCAGCAGCGCTCCGGTCAGGGGTGGATTTTATGGCTACACCTTC
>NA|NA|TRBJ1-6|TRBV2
CASSEVTAGNSPLHF
TGTGCCAGCAGTGAAGTTACGGCAGGTAATTCACCCCTCCACTTT
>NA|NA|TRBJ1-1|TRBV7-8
CASSPRTGSTEAFF
TGTGCCAGCAGCCCCCGTACAGGGTCCACTGAAGCTTTCTTT
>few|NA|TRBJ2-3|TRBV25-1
CASSEWTSTDTQYF
TGTGCCAGCAGTGAATGGACTAGCACAGATACGCAGTATTTT
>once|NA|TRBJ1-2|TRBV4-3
CASSQDIGSGYTF
TGCGCCAGCAGCCAAGATATCGGGAGTGGCTACACCTTC
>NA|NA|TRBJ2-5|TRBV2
CASSPQLAGETQYF
TGTGCCAGCTCTCCGCAACTAGCAGGGGAGACCCAGTACTTC
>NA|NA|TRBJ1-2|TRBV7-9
CASSLSGIRTYGYTF
TGTGCCAGCAGCTTATCTGGGATTAGGACGTATGGCTACACCTTC
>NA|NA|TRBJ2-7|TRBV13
CASSLAGLHSYEQYF
TGTGCCAGCAGCTTAGCCGGGCTTCACTCCTACGAGCAGTACTTC
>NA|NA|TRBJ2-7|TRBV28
CASRGRSYEQYF
TGTGCCAGCAGGGGGAGATCCTACGAGCAGTACTTC
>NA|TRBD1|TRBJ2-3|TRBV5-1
CASTQQGALGTDTQYF
TGCGCCAGCACGCAACAGGGGGCGTTGGGAACAGATACGCAGTATTTT
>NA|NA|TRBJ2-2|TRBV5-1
CASSSGVSTGELFF
TGCGCCAGCAGCTCAGGGGTCAGCACCGGGGAGCTGTTTTTT
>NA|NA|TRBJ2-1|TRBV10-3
CAISAPGDNEQFF
TGTGCCATCAGTGCACCCGGAGACAATGAGCAGTTCTTC
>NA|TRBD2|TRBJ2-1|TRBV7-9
CASSQTSGRNEQFF
TGTGCCAGCAGCCAAACTAGCGGGAGGAATGAGCAGTTCTTC
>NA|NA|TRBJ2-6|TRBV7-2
CASATGYSGANVLTF
TGTGCCAGCGCTACAGGGTACTCTGGGGCCAACGTCCTGACTTTC
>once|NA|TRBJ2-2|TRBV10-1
CASSEQGSNTGELFF
TGCGCCAGCAGTGAACAGGGTAGTAACACCGGGGAGCTGTTTTTT
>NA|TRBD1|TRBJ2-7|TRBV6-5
CASSYGTGIIYEQYF
TGTGCCAGCAGTTACGGGACAGGGATTATCTACGAGCAGTACTTC
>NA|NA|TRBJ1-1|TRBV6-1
CASLADRSNTEAFF
TGTGCCAGCCTAGCCGACAGGAGTAACACTGAAGCTTTCTTT
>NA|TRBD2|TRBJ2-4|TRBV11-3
CASSLSGEGACLAGGHIQYF
TGTGCCAGCAGCTTATCGGGGGAAGGTGCGTGCCTAGCGGGGGGCCACATTCAGTACTTC
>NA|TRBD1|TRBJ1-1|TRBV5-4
CASRFDRAGTEAFF
TGTGCCAGCAGATTTGACAGGGCGGGAACTGAAGCTTTCTTT
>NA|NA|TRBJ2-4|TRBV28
CASSPPQDSAKNIQYF
TGTGCCAGCAGTCCCCCCCAGGACAGCGCCAAAAACATTCAGTACTTC
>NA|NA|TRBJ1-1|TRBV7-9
CASSLLGGGEAFF
TGTGCCAGCAGCTTACTGGGTGGGGGTGAAGCTTTCTTT
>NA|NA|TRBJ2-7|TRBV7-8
CASSLSRSYEQYF
TGTGCCAGCAGCTTATCCAGGTCCTACGAGCAGTACTTC
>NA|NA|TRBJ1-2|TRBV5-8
CASSPRAPGAIYGYTF
TGTGCCAGCAGCCCTAGGGCCCCCGGCGCGATCTATGGCTACACCTTC
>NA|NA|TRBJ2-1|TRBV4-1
CASSQDLNRVASEQFF
TGCGCCAGCAGCCAAGATCTTAACAGGGTAGCTAGTGAGCAGTTCTTC
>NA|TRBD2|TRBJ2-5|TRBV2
CASTGLAGGWETQYF
TGTGCCAGCACCGGACTAGCGGGAGGCTGGGAGACCCAGTACTTC
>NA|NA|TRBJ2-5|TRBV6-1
CASSEALTETQYF
TGTGCCAGCAGTGAAGCGCTAACCGAGACCCAGTACTTC
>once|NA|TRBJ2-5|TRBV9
CASSVGTTFQETQYF
TGTGCCAGCAGCGTAGGGACAACTTTCCAAGAGACCCAGTACTTC
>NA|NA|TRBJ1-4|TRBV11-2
CASSLDFREKLFF
TGTGCCAGCAGCTTAGATTTTCGTGAAAAACTGTTTTTT
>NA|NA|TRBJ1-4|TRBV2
CASSRLRFNEKLFF
TGTGCCAGCAGCCGACTCCGGTTTAATGAAAAACTGTTTTTT
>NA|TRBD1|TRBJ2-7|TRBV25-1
CASSDWPGGAYEQYF
TGTGCCAGCAGTGATTGGCCAGGGGGCGCGTACGAGCAGTACTTC
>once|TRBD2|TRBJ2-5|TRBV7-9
CASSSALAGGKARETQYF
TGTGCCAGCAGCTCCGCACTAGCGGGGGGCAAAGCGAGAGAGACCCAGTACTTC
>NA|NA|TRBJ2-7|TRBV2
CASSEDRHLSYEQYF
TGTGCCAGCAGTGAAGACAGGCATCTCTCCTACGAGCAGTACTTC
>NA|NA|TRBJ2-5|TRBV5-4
CASSLGRQAGETQYF
TGTGCCAGCAGCTTGGGCAGACAGGCGGGGGAGACCCAGTACTTC
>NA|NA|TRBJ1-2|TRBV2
CASSVQENYGYTF
TGTGCCAGCAGTGTACAGGAGAACTATGGCTACACCTTC
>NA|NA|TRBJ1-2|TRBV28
CASSLSGAGNYGYTF
TGTGCCAGCAGTTTATCTGGCGCGGGGAACTATGGCTACACCTTC
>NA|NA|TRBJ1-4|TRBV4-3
CASSQGQGIINEKLFF
TGCGCCAGCAGCCAAGGGCAGGGGATCATTAATGAAAAACTGTTTTTT
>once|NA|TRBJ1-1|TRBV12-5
CASGLGFPTEAFF
TGTGCTAGTGGTTTGGGGTTCCCCACTGAAGCTTTCTTT
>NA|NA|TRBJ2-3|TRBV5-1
CASSLGTNLEADTQYF
TGCGCCAGCAGCTTGGGAACTAACCTCGAGGCAGATACGCAGTATTTT
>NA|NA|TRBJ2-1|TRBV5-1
CASSRDASSYNEQFF
TGCGCCAGCAGCAGGGACGCCTCCTCCTACAATGAGCAGTTCTTC
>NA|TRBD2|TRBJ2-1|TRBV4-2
CASSHSTSGYYNEQFF
TGTGCCAGCAGCCACTCGACTAGCGGCTATTACAATGAGCAGTTCTTC
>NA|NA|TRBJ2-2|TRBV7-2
CASSPGDPRFTVTGELFF
TGTGCCAGCAGCCCCGGGGACCCCCGCTTTACGGTCACCGGGGAGCTGTTTTTT
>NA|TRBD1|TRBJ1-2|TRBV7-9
CASSSKQGSGYTF
TGTGCCAGCAGCTCAAAACAGGGGTCTGGCTACACCTTC
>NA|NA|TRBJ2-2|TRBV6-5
CASSLTATGELFF
TGTGCCAGCAGTTTGACAGCGACCGGGGAGCTGTTTTTT